A single sample is the source of the 26 T cell receptor beta chains below, sequenced in a study of cytomegalovirus exposure and HLA in healthy donors. Sequencing was performed with immunoSEQ multiplex PCR; in TCRdb, only in-frame clones are kept and a portion is missing. This sample has some 150,000 clones; around nine tenths occur once, and the top ten carry more than 2.5%. The sequenced material came from PBMCs. These receptors came from a woman between 18 and 29 years old in good health and CMV-seropositive.

This chain links TRBV28 with TRBJ1-2; 7 nucleotides match TRBD1. V lost 6 bases and J lost 6; bases outside the gene matches: 7. The CDR3 totals 13 residues. Germline V gene data show CDR1 as MDHEN and CDR2 as SYDVKM. Here the CDR3 reads CASRISTGDGYTF. The CDR3 coding sequence is TGTGCCAGCAGAATTTCCACAGGGGATGGCTACACCTTC.

J is TRBJ1-2 and V is TRBV4-1; 8 nucleotides line up with TRBD1. The length of the CDR3 is 12 residues. V shed 5 bases and J 8 bases; nucleotides not matched to a gene: 4. Germline CDR1 is MGHRA and CDR2 is YSYEKL. The CDR3 here is CASSVRDRGYTF. In nucleotides, the CDR3 is TGCGCCAGCAGCGTCCGGGACAGGGGCTACACCTTC.

The genes are TRBV28 and TRBJ2-1, with D perhaps matching TRBD1 (6 bases). V dropped 5 bases and J dropped 0 bases, with 11 bases sitting between them. The CDR3 spans 15 residues. Germline V gene data show CDR1 as MDHEN and CDR2 as SYDVKM. For the CDR3, the DNA is TGTGCCAGCAGTCTCGACAGGTACTCCTACAATGAGCAGTTCTTC. Translated, it gives CASSLDRYSYNEQFF.

This chain links TRBV7-9 with TRBJ2-2; TRBD2 matches 13 bases. Germline V CDR1 and CDR2: SEHNR, FQNEAQ (reference sequence). CDR3 length: 15 residues. V was clipped by 5 bases and J by 6 bases; unmatched bases: 3. The CDR3 sequence: CASSGLAGAAGELFF. For the CDR3, the DNA is TGTGCCAGCAGCGGACTAGCGGGAGCCGCCGGGGAGCTGTTTTTT.

This sequence joins TRBV6-1 and TRBJ2-2; 9 bases are a match to TRBD2. CDR1 is MNHNS, CDR2 SASEGT, per germline. The CDR3 length is 15 residues. V lost 2 bases, J lost 4 bases, and 2 bases stayed unmatched. CDR3 sequence reads: CASSEPSGITGELFF. The CDR3 DNA sequence: TGTGCCAGCAGTGAACCTAGCGGGATCACCGGGGAGCTGTTTTTT.

The rearrangement joins TRBV6-5 to TRBJ2-3; TRBD2 is a possible D gene (6 bases). CDR3 size: 16 residues. Trimming pared 0 bases from V and 2 bases from J, leaving 12 bases between. Germline CDR1 is MNHEY and CDR2 is SVGAGI. The CDR3 sequence is CASSYSGTSPTDTQYF. The CDR3 region has the DNA TGTGCCAGCAGTTACTCCGGGACTTCACCCACAGATACGCAGTATTTT.

J is TRBJ1-5 and V is TRBV9; maybe TRBD1 (5 bases). V was trimmed by 0 bases and J by 7 bases, leaving 14 bases between them. The CDR3 consists of 15 residues. Looked up from germline, CDR1 is SGDLS and CDR2 is YYNGEE. The CDR3: CASSVGSGIHQPQHF. The CDR3 DNA sequence: TGTGCCAGCAGCGTAGGATCAGGGATACACCAGCCCCAGCATTTT.

CDR3 coding DNA: TGTGCCAGCAGTTACTCATACAGAGATACGCAGTATTTT. Protein: CASSYSYRDTQYF. The rearrangement uses TRBV6-5 and TRBJ2-3; no reliable D call. V was pared by 0 bases and J by 5 bases, with 6 bases between. This CDR3 comprises 13 residues. The germline V gene encodes CDR1 MNHEY and CDR2 SVGAGI.

V and J are TRBV27 and TRBJ2-7; TRBD1 matches 7 bases. The J segment lost 0 bases and the V segment lost 5 bases, leaving 7 bases of the junction unmatched. The CDR3 spans 15 residues. Germline V CDR1 and CDR2: MNHEY, SMNVEV (reference sequence). CDR3 region: CASSPGTAVSYEQYF. The CDR3 nucleotides are TGTGCCAGCAGTCCCGGGACAGCTGTCTCCTACGAGCAGTACTTC.

The rearrangement uses TRBV11-2 and TRBJ2-7; D is perhaps TRBD1 (5 bases). V lost 5 bases to trimming and J lost 0 bases, with 14 bases between them. Germline V gene lookup returns CDR1 SGHAT and CDR2 FQNNGV. This CDR3 is built from 15 residues. CDR3 protein: CASSPMPDSSYEQYF. CDR3 bases: TGTGCCAGCAGCCCGATGCCTGACAGCTCCTACGAGCAGTACTTC.

J is TRBJ1-2 and V is TRBV5-4, with 8 bases identical to TRBD1. Trimming took 5 bases from V and 2 from J; bases not matched to a gene: 8. The CDR3 runs to 15 residues. The V gene's germline CDR1 is SGHNT and CDR2 YYREEE (reference sequence). The CDR3 DNA reads TGTGCCAGCAGGCCGTCAGGGGGCAGGAACTATGGCTACACCTTC. This encodes CASRPSGGRNYGYTF.

The rearrangement uses TRBV19 and TRBJ1-4; no definite D call. The V gene lost 6 bases and the J gene lost 7 bases, with 18 bases spanning the gap. This CDR3 spans 15 amino acids. Per the germline V gene, CDR1 is LNHDA and CDR2 is SQIVND (reference sequence). CDR3 region: CASSHRGGRGEKLFF. CDR3 DNA sequence: TGTGCCAGTAGCCACCGCGGAGGCCGGGGTGAAAAACTGTTTTTT. Combining the CDR3 with reference TRBV19 and TRBJ1-4 gives the whole variable domain DGGITQSPKYLFRKEGQNVTLSCEQNLNHDAMYWYRQDPGQGLRLIYYSQIVNDFQKGDIAEGYSVSREKKESFPLTVTSAQKNPTAFYLCASSHRGGRGEKLFFGSGTQLSVL.

The chain employs TRBV7-8 and TRBJ1-2; TRBD1 matches 12 bases. The J segment lost 7 bases and the V segment lost 3 bases, leaving 6 bases of the junction unmatched. Germline V gene data show CDR1 as SGHVS and CDR2 as FQNEAQ. The CDR3 length is 15 residues. The CDR3 region is CASSFPGQGAGGYTF. In DNA, the CDR3 is TGTGCCAGCAGCTTCCCGGGACAGGGGGCGGGTGGCTACACCTTC.

J is TRBJ2-3 and V is TRBV5-1; TRBD2 agrees at 15 bases. The germline V gene has CDR1 SGHRS and CDR2 YFSETQ. The CDR3 has 17 amino acids. The trim removed 3 bases at V and 2 bases at J, leaving 4 bases unmatched. CDR3 bases: TGCGCCAGCAGCTGGGGACTAGCGGGAGGACCCACAGATACGCAGTATTTT. Its translation is CASSWGLAGGPTDTQYF.

The genes are TRBV7-9 and TRBJ1-4; 8 nucleotides align to TRBD1. Germline CDR1 reads SEHNR; CDR2 reads FQNEAQ (reference sequence). Trimming removed 4 bases from V and 2 bases from J; junction bases left unmatched: 3. This CDR3 has 15 residues. DNA for the CDR3: TGTGCCAGCAGCTCCGGACAGGGCACTAATGAAAAACTGTTTTTT. It translates to CASSSGQGTNEKLFF.

The chain links TRBV7-9 to TRBJ1-2, with D unclear. Trimming took off 1 base at V and 5 bases at J, with 11 bases between the two ends. There are 14 residues in the CDR3. CDR1 and CDR2 from the germline V gene are SEHNR and FQNEAQ (reference sequence). In DNA, the CDR3 is TGTGCCAGCAGCTTAGTTGGGCAGTGGTATGGCTACACCTTC. Translation gives CASSLVGQWYGYTF.

The chain couples TRBV7-9 to TRBJ2-6, with no clear D. This CDR3 is 15 amino acids long. From germline, CDR1 is SEHNR and CDR2 FQNEAQ (reference sequence). The V end lost 5 bases, the J end lost 0 bases, and 8 bases lay between the germline ends. CDR3 in amino acids: CASSQDSSGANVLTF. CDR3 DNA: TGTGCCAGCAGCCAAGACTCCTCTGGGGCCAACGTCCTGACTTTC.

The genes are TRBV6-5 and TRBJ2-1; TRBD1 matches 7 bases. Germline V gene data show CDR1 as MNHEY and CDR2 as SVGAGI. The CDR3 is 15 residues long. Trimming cost V 5 bases and J 8 bases; bases outside gene matches: 12. CDR3 protein: CASSADRVRGHEQFF. CDR3 bases: TGTGCCAGCAGTGCCGACAGGGTAAGAGGGCATGAGCAGTTCTTC.

The chain combines TRBV5-1 with TRBJ1-2; 11 bases match TRBD1. The junction had 6 bases not matched to a gene; V was cut back by 4 bases and J by 4 bases. The CDR3 contains 15 residues. Per germline, CDR1 SGHRS and CDR2 YFSETQ. CDR3 residues: CASSTGTGGVYGYTF. The CDR3 DNA reads TGCGCCAGCAGCACCGGGACAGGGGGGGTCTATGGCTACACCTTC.

The chain combines TRBV6-1 with TRBJ1-2, with D possibly matching TRBD1 (5 bases). The V gene's germline CDR1 is MNHNS and CDR2 SASEGT. This CDR3 has 10 residues. The DNA for the CDR3 is TGTGCGGGGGGAGGGTTTGGCTACACCTTC. It specifies CAGGGFGYTF.

CDR3 DNA sequence: TGCGCCAGCAGCTTGGCACTCCCTAGCACAGATACGCAGTATTTT. It codes for CASSLALPSTDTQYF. The genes are TRBV5-1 and TRBJ2-3, with unresolved D. This CDR3 has 15 residues. V was shortened by 0 bases and J by 0 bases, with 8 bases between the two germline ends. Germline loops: CDR1 SGHRS, CDR2 YFSETQ.

V usage is TRBV25-1 and J usage is TRBJ2-3, with D perhaps TRBD1 (6 bases). V lost 2 bases, J lost 4 bases, and 16 bases lay in between. The CDR3 consists of 16 residues. Germline V gene sequence: CDR1 MGHDK, CDR2 SYGVNS. CDR3 region: CASSEQYRAGSDTQYF. CDR3 nucleotides: TGTGCCAGCAGTGAACAATACAGGGCCGGGTCAGATACGCAGTATTTT.

The chain links TRBV27 to TRBJ2-6; TRBD1 matches 8 bases. V trimming: 3 bases; J trimming: 0 bases; junction bases outside the gene matches: 10. This CDR3 has 19 amino acids. The germline gives CDR1 MNHEY, CDR2 SMNVEV (reference sequence). The CDR3 DNA sequence: TGTGCCAGCAGTTTGCGGTGGGACAGGTTAAACTCTGGGGCCAACGTCCTGACTTTC. Its protein product is CASSLRWDRLNSGANVLTF.

The chain combines TRBV11-2 with TRBJ2-1, with 8 bases matching TRBD2. The germline gives CDR1 SGHAT, CDR2 FQNNGV. V was pared by 2 bases and J by 8 bases, with 8 bases of the junction left unmatched. This CDR3 contains 15 residues. CDR3 loop: CASSLLSGGPYEQFF. CDR3 DNA sequence: TGTGCCAGCAGCTTATTATCGGGAGGGCCCTATGAGCAGTTCTTC.

This clone was seen once. V gene TRBV19 combines with J gene TRBJ1-5, with D possibly matching TRBD1 (5 bases). Trimming cost V 7 bases and J 4 bases, with 17 bases left between them. Germline V gives CDR1 LNHDA, CDR2 SQIVND (reference sequence). This CDR3 is 15 amino acids long. This chain's CDR3 is CASTRQQEGNQPQHF. Here the CDR3 DNA reads TGTGCCAGTACTCGTCAGCAGGAGGGGAATCAGCCCCAGCATTTT. Variable domain in full (rest from reference TRBV19 and TRBJ1-5): DGGITQSPKYLFRKEGQNVTLSCEQNLNHDAMYWYRQDPGQGLRLIYYSQIVNDFQKGDIAEGYSVSREKKESFPLTVTSAQKNPTAFYLCASTRQQEGNQPQHFGDGTRLSIL.

A few counts support this clone. V gene TRBV28 combines with J gene TRBJ2-7; tentative D call: TRBD1 (6 bases). The CDR3 covers 14 residues. From germline, CDR1 is MDHEN and CDR2 SYDVKM. The V end was cut by 2 bases, the J end by 2 bases, with 10 bases between. The CDR3 coding sequence is TGTGCCAGCAGTTTAGGACAGTCAGCCTACGAGCAGTACTTC. This encodes CASSLGQSAYEQYF. The whole variable domain, filled in from reference TRBV28 and TRBJ2-7, reads DVKVTQSSRYLVKRTGEKVFLECVQDMDHENMFWYRQDPGLGLRLIYFSYDVKMKEKGDIPEGYSVSREKKERFSLILESASTNQTSMYLCASSLGQSAYEQYFGPGTRLTVT.